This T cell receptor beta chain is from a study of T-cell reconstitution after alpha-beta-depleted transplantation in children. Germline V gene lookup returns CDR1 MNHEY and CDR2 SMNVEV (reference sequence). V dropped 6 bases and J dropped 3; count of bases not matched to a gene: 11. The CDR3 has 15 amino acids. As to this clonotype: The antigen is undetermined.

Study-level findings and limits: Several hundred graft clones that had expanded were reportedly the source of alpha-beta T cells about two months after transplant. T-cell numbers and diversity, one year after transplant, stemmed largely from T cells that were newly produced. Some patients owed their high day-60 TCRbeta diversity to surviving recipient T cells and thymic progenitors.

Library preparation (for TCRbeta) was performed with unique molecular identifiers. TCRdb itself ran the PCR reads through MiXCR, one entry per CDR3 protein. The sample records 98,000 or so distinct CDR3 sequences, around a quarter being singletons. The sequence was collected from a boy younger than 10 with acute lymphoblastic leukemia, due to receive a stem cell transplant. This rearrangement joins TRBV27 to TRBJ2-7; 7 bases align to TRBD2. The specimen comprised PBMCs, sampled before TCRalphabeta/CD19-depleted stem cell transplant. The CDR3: CASSNKRGSLYEQYF. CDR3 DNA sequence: TGTGCCAGCAGCAATAAGCGGGGTTCACTCTACGAGCAGTACTTC.